What follows are 2 T cell receptor beta chains derived from one specimen sequenced in a study of response to subunit inactivated influenza vaccine. TCRdb independently ran MiXCR on the RT-PCR reads; one entry per CDR3 protein. The sample carries approximately 530,000 distinct CDR3 sequences, approximately 7.7% recorded once. This material consisted of PBMCs from blood, taken around 25 months after vaccination. Receptors originate from a man between 50 and 70 years old who received an inactivated influenza vaccine.

The chain recombines TRBV3-1 with TRBJ2-3, with D perhaps assigned TRBD1 or TRBD2 (6 bases each). The germline CDR1 and CDR2 sequences are LGHDT and YNNKEL (reference sequence). Trimming removed 5 bases at V and 3 bases at J, with 15 bases between. This CDR3 spans 15 amino acids. CDR3 DNA: TGTGCCAGCAGCAAGGAGGGGGGATGGACAGATACGCAGTATTTT. This gives the protein CASSKEGGWTDTQYF.

This clonotype was found a few times. The rearrangement joins TRBV5-6 to TRBJ2-4; no reliable D call. Germline CDR1 reads SGHDT; CDR2 reads YYEEEE. The CDR3 contains 13 residues. Trimming stripped 0 bases from V and 8 bases from J, with 9 bases between. This CDR3 is CASSLVDRDIQYF. The CDR3, as DNA: TGTGCCAGCAGCTTGGTGGATCGGGACATTCAGTACTTC.